This TCR beta chain was profiled in a study of T cells in Graves' hyperthyroidism and ophthalmopathy. Across the whole study: Peripheral blood was collected at initial diagnosis, before any treatment.

Trimming pared 6 bases from V and 4 bases from J, leaving 13 bases between. CDR1 and CDR2 (germline): LNHNV, YYDKDF (reference sequence). This CDR3 is built from 13 residues. General study results and limits: Most clonotypes expanded in thyroid above 0.001 were likewise present in blood.

This clonotype showed up just a few times. Its antigen is undetermined. RNA transcripts provided the source from which TCR beta CDR3 regions were amplified. First-round RT-PCR of the TCR CDR3 relied on the HTBI primer set. MiXCR was run by TCRdb on the multiplex PCR reads, yielding one entry per CDR3 protein. The repertoire has about 550,000 distinct CDR3 sequences, around 20% of them found once; the top ten carry 26%. In making diagnoses, clinical symptoms, serum thyroxine and TRAb, thyroid ultrasound and orbital computed tomography were all used. This chain joins TRBV15 and TRBJ2-7, with D perhaps given as TRBD1 or TRBD2 (7 bases each). This TCR was sampled from a man in his late teens or twenties with Graves' hyperthyroidism. What was sequenced was blood. The CDR3 region has the DNA TGTGCCACCAGGGGAGGGGGCTTGTACGAGCAGTACTTC. Translating gives CATRGGGLYEQYF.